This passage covers 6 T cell receptor beta chains from one sample sequenced in a study of CD8+ T cells in alopecia areata. Specified treatment: oral pan-JAK inhibitor, 5-10 mg twice daily. RNA, once extracted, was reverse transcribed into cDNA for use as the sequencing template. Sequencing used immunoSEQ multiplex PCR; TCRdb keeps in-frame clones, though not all of them. Of some 100,000 clones in the sample, roughly 56% were seen once. Source: CD8+ T cells sorted from blood, taken between weeks 55 and 70, from a patient treated with tofacitinib. These receptors were taken from a human donor with alopecia areata.

The chain employs TRBV13 and TRBJ1-5; a possible D gene is TRBD1 (6 bases). CDR1 PRHDT and CDR2 FYEKMQ come from the germline V gene (reference sequence). V was cut by 3 bases and J by 6 bases, with 12 bases left in between. The CDR3 has 14 residues. For the CDR3, the DNA is TGTGCCAGCAGCTTTGGAAGGGGGAGTCAGCCCCAGCATTTT. Its translation is CASSFGRGSQPQHF.

The chain couples TRBV7-2 to TRBJ1-5, with a weak D call TRBD1 (6 bases). The V and J ends lost 5 bases and 8 bases respectively, with 16 bases between them. Germline V gives CDR1 SGHTA, CDR2 FQGNSA. The CDR3 has 14 residues. CDR3 in DNA: TGTGCCAGCAGCCCCTATTTGGGGGCTGAGCCCCAGCATTTT. Amino acid sequence: CASSPYLGAEPQHF.

The chain links TRBV7-9 to TRBJ2-7; 11 nucleotides match TRBD1. Unmatched junction bases numbered 2, after V lost 5 bases and J lost 5 bases. CDR3 length equals 13 residues. Germline assignment: CDR1 SEHNR and CDR2 FQNEAQ (reference sequence). The CDR3 DNA reads as TGTGCCAGCAGCGAGGACAGGGGGCACGAGCAGTACTTC. It yields the protein CASSEDRGHEQYF.

In this sample, this clone turned up once. The chain carries TRBV5-1 and TRBJ2-3; D perhaps matches TRBD1 (6 bases). CDR1 and CDR2 (germline): SGHRS, YFSETQ. The CDR3 is 15 amino acids. V gave up 1 base and J gave up 6 bases, with 15 bases separating them. The CDR3 bases are TGCGCCAGCAGCTTGTTGGGCTCCCAGGGGGATACGCAGTATTTT. Its translation is CASSLLGSQGDTQYF.

The chain recombines TRBV2 with TRBJ1-5, with TRBD1 matching over 8 bases. Trimming at V came to 6 bases and at J to 0 bases, leaving 4 bases not matched to a gene. From germline, CDR1 is SNHLY and CDR2 FYNNEI. The CDR3 extends over 15 amino acids. The CDR3 protein is CASSWGQDSNQPQHF. CDR3 DNA: TGTGCCAGCAGCTGGGGACAGGATAGCAATCAGCCCCAGCATTTT.

This clone was picked up a small number of times. The CDR3 reads CASRGQGKGVFYEQYF. The CDR3 DNA reads as TGTGCCAGCAGGGGACAGGGGAAGGGAGTCTTCTACGAGCAGTACTTC. This chain links TRBV27 with TRBJ2-7; 10 bases are shared with TRBD1. V lost 6 bases, J lost 3 bases, and 11 bases stayed unmatched. The CDR3 consists of 16 residues. Germline lookup yields CDR1 MNHEY and CDR2 SMNVEV (reference sequence).